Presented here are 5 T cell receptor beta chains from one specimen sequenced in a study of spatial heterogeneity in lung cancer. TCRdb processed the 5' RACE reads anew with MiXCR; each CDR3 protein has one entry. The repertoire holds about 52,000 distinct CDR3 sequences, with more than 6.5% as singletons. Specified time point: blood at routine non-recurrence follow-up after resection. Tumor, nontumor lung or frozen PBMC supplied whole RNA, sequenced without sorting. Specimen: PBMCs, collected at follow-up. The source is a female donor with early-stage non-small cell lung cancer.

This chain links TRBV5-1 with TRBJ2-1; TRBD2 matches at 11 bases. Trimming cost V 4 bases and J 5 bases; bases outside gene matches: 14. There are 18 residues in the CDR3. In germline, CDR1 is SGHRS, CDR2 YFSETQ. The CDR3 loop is CASSLDAILAGANNEQFF. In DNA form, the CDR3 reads TGCGCCAGCAGCCTGGATGCTATACTAGCGGGGGCTAACAATGAGCAGTTCTTC.

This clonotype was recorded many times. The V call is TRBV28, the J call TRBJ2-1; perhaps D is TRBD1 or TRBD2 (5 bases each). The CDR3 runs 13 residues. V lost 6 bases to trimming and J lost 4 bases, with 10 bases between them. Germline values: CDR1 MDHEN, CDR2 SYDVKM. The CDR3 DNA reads TGTGCCAGCAGGGGGCCGGGGTACAATGAGCAGTTCTTC. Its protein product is CASRGPGYNEQFF.

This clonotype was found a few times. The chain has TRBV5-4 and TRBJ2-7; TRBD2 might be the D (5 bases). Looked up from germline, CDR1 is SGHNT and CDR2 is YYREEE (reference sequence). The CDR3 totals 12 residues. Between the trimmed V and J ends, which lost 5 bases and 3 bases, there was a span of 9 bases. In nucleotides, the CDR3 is TGTGCCAGCAGGGGAGTCGGCTACGAGCAGTACTTC. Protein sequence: CASRGVGYEQYF.

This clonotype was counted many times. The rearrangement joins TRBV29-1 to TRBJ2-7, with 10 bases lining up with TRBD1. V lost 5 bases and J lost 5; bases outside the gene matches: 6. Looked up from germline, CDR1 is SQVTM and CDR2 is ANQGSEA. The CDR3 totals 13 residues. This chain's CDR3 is CSVTGQGVHEQYF. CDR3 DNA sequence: TGCAGCGTTACCGGACAGGGGGTCCACGAGCAGTACTTC.

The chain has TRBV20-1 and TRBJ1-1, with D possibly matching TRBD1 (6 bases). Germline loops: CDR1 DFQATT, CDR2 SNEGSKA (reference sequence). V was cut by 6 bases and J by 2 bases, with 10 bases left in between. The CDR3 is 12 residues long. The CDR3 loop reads CSADRTNTEAFF. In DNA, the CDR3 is TGCAGTGCCGACAGGACTAACACTGAAGCTTTCTTT.